The 30 T cell receptor beta chains presented below share a single source sample, sequenced in a study of T-cell memory formation after mild COVID-19. TCRdb itself ran the 5' RACE reads through MiXCR, one entry per CDR3 protein. This table has a few hundred thousand distinct CDR3 sequences, around 16% appearing once. Source material: PBMCs or a T cell subset sorted from them (not recorded which). All receptors derive from a man between 18 and 35 years old who had mild COVID-19 (a few samples of this study predate the infection). Cell type and time point are not known.

The chain couples TRBV12-3 or TRBV12-4 to TRBJ2-2, with D perhaps TRBD1 (5 bases). Trimming removed 10 bases at V and 6 bases at J, with 6 bases between. This CDR3 is built from 10 residues. CDR3 amino acids: CATGPGELFF. CDR3 bases: TGTGCCACAGGGCCCGGGGAGCTGTTTTTT.

V gene TRBV27 combines with J gene TRBJ1-1; 12 nucleotides agree with TRBD1. The CDR3 has 17 amino acids. With 3 bases clipped from V and 4 bases from J, the junction kept 9 bases outside the gene matches. The germline CDR1 and CDR2 sequences are MNHEY and SMNVEV (reference sequence). In DNA form, the CDR3 reads TGTGCCAGCAGTTTGGGGACAGGGGGCGGGTGGACCACTGAAGCTTTCTTT. This encodes CASSLGTGGGWTTEAFF.

This clonotype has just a few counts. The rearrangement joins TRBV4-3 to TRBJ2-2, with D maybe TRBD1 (6 bases). Germline CDR1 reads LGHNA; CDR2 reads YSLEER. Trimming stripped 2 bases from V and 3 bases from J, with 10 bases between. This CDR3 is 15 amino acids long. The CDR3 bases are TGCGCCAGCAGCCAAAGGACAGCCGACACCGGGGAGCTGTTTTTT. Translation: CASSQRTADTGELFF.

J is TRBJ2-3 and V is TRBV15, with 10 bases fitting TRBD2. The CDR3 length is 15 residues. The junction had 7 bases not matched to a gene; V was cut back by 4 bases and J by 6 bases. The germline CDR1 and CDR2 sequences are LNHNV and YYDKDF (reference sequence). For the CDR3, the DNA is TGTGCCACCAGCACAAGGAGCGGGGGGGCCGATACGCAGTATTTT. This codes for CATSTRSGGADTQYF. Full variable domain (outside the CDR3, taken from reference TRBV15 and TRBJ2-3): DAMVIQNPRYQVTQFGKPVTLSCSQTLNHNVMYWYQQKSSQAPKLLFHYYDKDFNNEADTPDNFQSRRPNTSFCFLDIRSPGLGDTAMYLCATSTRSGGADTQYFGPGTRLTVL.

The V and J genes are TRBV2 and TRBJ1-1; D gene ambiguous. Trimming took 8 bases from V and 1 from J, leaving 11 bases between them. This CDR3 has 13 residues. Germline V lookup: CDR1 SNHLY, CDR2 FYNNEI. In DNA form, the CDR3 reads TGTGCCAGCCGTTACAGCCCGAACACTGAAGCTTTCTTT. Its translation is CASRYSPNTEAFF. The complete variable domain, with remaining parts taken from reference TRBV2 and TRBJ1-1, reads EPEVTQTPSHQVTQMGQEVILRCVPISNHLYFYWYRQILGQKVEFLVSFYNNEISEKSEIFDDQFSVERPDGSNFTLKIRSTKLEDSAMYFCASRYSPNTEAFFGQGTRLTVV.

V usage is TRBV4-1 and J usage is TRBJ2-7; D is possibly TRBD2 (6 bases). The CDR3 totals 15 residues. V was cut by 3 bases and J by 3 bases, with 15 bases left in between. Looked up from germline, CDR1 is MGHRA and CDR2 is YSYEKL. Here the CDR3 reads CASSQAELEGYEQYF. CDR3 nucleotide sequence: TGCGCCAGCAGCCAGGCTGAACTGGAGGGCTACGAGCAGTACTTC.

This clonotype was seen a few times. The rearrangement links TRBV5-5 to TRBJ1-1, with D hard to call. Trimming removed 5 bases at V and 10 bases at J, with 18 bases between. CDR3 length: 13 residues. The germline gives CDR1 SGHKS, CDR2 YYEKEE (reference sequence). The CDR3 is CASSREGNRGAFF. Written as DNA, the CDR3 is TGTGCCAGCAGTCGTGAAGGAAACCGGGGAGCTTTCTTT.

The chain uses TRBV7-2 and TRBJ1-4; possibly TRBD1 for D (6 bases). Germline CDR1 and CDR2: SGHTA and FQGNSA. V lost 3 bases and J lost 8, with 13 bases in between. The CDR3 runs 14 residues. CDR3 amino acids: CASSFQGSREKLFF. CDR3 DNA sequence: TGTGCCAGCAGCTTTCAGGGGAGTCGGGAAAAACTGTTTTTT.

This clonotype occurred a few times. The gene calls are TRBV6-2 or TRBV6-3 and TRBJ1-1; D is uncertain. V lost 0 bases and J 6 bases, leaving 20 bases between the germline ends. CDR3 length: 17 amino acids. Germline CDR1 and CDR2: MNHEY and SVGEGT. CDR3 sequence (DNA): TGTGCCAGCAGTTACTCGATAGAGGATGATGGCTCAGCTGAAGCTTTCTTT. Residues: CASSYSIEDDGSAEAFF.

V usage is TRBV29-1 and J usage is TRBJ2-1; 7 bases map to TRBD1. Germline CDR1 and CDR2: SQVTM and ANQGSEA. The CDR3 is 13 residues long. With 4 bases clipped from V and 9 bases from J, the junction kept 9 bases outside the gene matches. The CDR3 nucleotides are TGCAGCGTTGGGCTGACAGGGTATCTTGAGCAGTTCTTC. Its translation is CSVGLTGYLEQFF.

This clonotype was counted only a few times. V usage is TRBV7-2 and J usage is TRBJ2-2; D is uncertain. V shed 4 bases and J shed 4 bases, with 16 bases lying between them. CDR3 length equals 16 residues. Per germline, CDR1 SGHTA and CDR2 FQGNSA. DNA for the CDR3: TGTGCCAGCAGCTCAACCCCTATCGGAACCACCGGGGAGCTGTTTTTT. Its protein is CASSSTPIGTTGELFF.

The CDR3 protein is CASRTDRTETQYF. The CDR3 bases are TGTGCCAGCAGAACTGACAGGACGGAGACCCAGTACTTC. This chain connects TRBV28 to TRBJ2-5; D might be TRBD1 (6 bases). The V end lost 6 bases, the J end lost 5 bases, and 13 bases lay between the germline ends. The germline CDR1 and CDR2 sequences are MDHEN and SYDVKM. The CDR3 extends over 13 amino acids.

This clonotype occurred a few times. The V call is TRBV7-9, the J call TRBJ2-5; either TRBD1 or TRBD2 may fit D (5 bases each). V was pared by 5 bases and J by 2 bases, with 18 bases between. The germline V gene encodes CDR1 SEHNR and CDR2 FQNEAQ (reference sequence). The CDR3 has 16 amino acids. CDR3 residues: CASSPTLSDSQETQYF. Here the CDR3 DNA reads TGTGCCAGCAGCCCGACACTTAGCGACAGTCAAGAGACCCAGTACTTC.

This clonotype has ten or more counts. The V call is TRBV7-2, the J call TRBJ2-3, with D hard to call. This CDR3 has 14 amino acids. Trimming left V 7 bases short and J 0 bases short, with 11 bases between. Germline CDR1 and CDR2: SGHTA and FQGNSA. DNA of the CDR3: TGTGCCAGCACCCCTAACCCTAGCACAGATACGCAGTATTTT. It encodes CASTPNPSTDTQYF. The variable domain in full, completed from reference TRBV7-2 and TRBJ2-3, reads GAGVSQSPSNKVTEKGKDVELRCDPISGHTALYWYRQSLGQGLEFLIYFQGNSAPDKSGLPSDRFSAERTGGSVSTLTIQRTQQEDSAVYLCASTPNPSTDTQYFGPGTRLTVL.

This clonotype showed up just a few times. This chain joins TRBV4-3 and TRBJ2-7; D unclear. Germline V CDR1 and CDR2: LGHNA, YSLEER. V was clipped by 0 bases and J by 3 bases, with 6 bases between them. This CDR3 has 13 amino acids. This CDR3 is CASSQDLGYEQYV. CDR3 DNA: TGCGCCAGCAGCCAAGATTTGGGCTACGAGCAGTACGTC.

The chain combines TRBV24-1 with TRBJ1-4; TRBD1 matches 9 bases. Germline V gives CDR1 KGHDR, CDR2 SFDVKD. The junction had 7 bases not matched to a gene; V was cut back by 4 bases and J by 8 bases. CDR3 length: 15 residues. This chain's CDR3 is CATSETQGAGEKLFF. DNA for the CDR3: TGTGCCACCAGTGAAACACAGGGGGCGGGAGAAAAACTGTTTTTT.

This clonotype came up a few times. The CDR3 DNA sequence: TGTGCCAGCAGCTTGTGGTACCAAGAGACCCAGTACTTC. Translated, it gives CASSLWYQETQYF. The chain employs TRBV7-2 and TRBJ2-5, with D uncertain. The CDR3 sequence is 13 residues long. Trimming removed 3 bases from V and 0 bases from J, with 5 bases in between. In germline, CDR1 is SGHTA, CDR2 FQGNSA.

The chain links TRBV20-1 to TRBJ2-1; D is uncertain. Trimming pared 3 bases from V and 0 bases from J, leaving 15 bases between. The CDR3 covers 16 residues. The germline V gene encodes CDR1 DFQATT and CDR2 SNEGSKA (reference sequence). The CDR3 sequence: CSASAIPRSSYNEQFF. DNA of the CDR3: TGCAGTGCTAGCGCTATCCCGCGGAGCTCCTACAATGAGCAGTTCTTC.

There are a few counts of this clonotype. The rearrangement joins TRBV7-2 to TRBJ2-5; possible D gene TRBD1, 6 bases. Germline CDR1 SGHTA, CDR2 FQGNSA. V shed 0 bases and J shed 4 bases, with 9 bases lying between them. The CDR3 runs to 14 residues. The DNA of the CDR3 is TGTGCCAGCAGCTTAGCGAAGGGGGTAGAGACCCAGTACTTC. Encoded protein: CASSLAKGVETQYF.

This clonotype was found many times. The chain links TRBV7-6 to TRBJ2-3; D could derive from TRBD1 or TRBD2 (5 bases each). The V end was cut by 0 bases, the J end by 1 base, with 5 bases between. This CDR3 contains 14 residues. Germline assignment: CDR1 SGHVS and CDR2 FNYEAQ. The CDR3 bases are TGTGCCAGCAGCTTAGCGGGGGGCACAGATACGCAGTATTTT. This translates into CASSLAGGTDTQYF.

This clonotype has only a few counts. The rearrangement joins TRBV7-9 to TRBJ1-1; the match to TRBD1 covers 12 bases. This CDR3 is 15 amino acids long. CDR1 SEHNR and CDR2 FQNEAQ come from the germline V gene (reference sequence). V shed 4 bases, J shed 2 bases, and the junction held 2 bases outside the gene matches. CDR3 sequence reads: CASSSGQGANTEAFF. As DNA, the CDR3 is TGTGCCAGCAGCTCGGGACAGGGGGCAAACACTGAAGCTTTCTTT.

The gene calls are TRBV7-2 and TRBJ2-3; D is possibly TRBD2 (6 bases). The V and J ends lost 6 bases and 6 bases respectively, with 22 bases between them. The CDR3 contains 16 residues. Germline V CDR1 and CDR2: SGHTA, FQGNSA. The CDR3 here is CASRQRVSWVTDTQYF. The CDR3 DNA reads TGTGCCAGCAGGCAGCGGGTCTCGTGGGTTACCGATACGCAGTATTTT.

The rearrangement uses TRBV7-2 and TRBJ1-2; D gene uncertain. The CDR3 runs to 15 residues. Germline V lookup: CDR1 SGHTA, CDR2 FQGNSA. Trimming took off 5 bases at V and 5 bases at J, with 18 bases between the two ends. CDR3 sequence (DNA): TGTGCCAGCAGCCTAGGACGGTACCAAGGGTATGGCTACACCTTC. Protein sequence: CASSLGRYQGYGYTF.

The chain couples TRBV29-1 to TRBJ2-3; 7 nucleotides align to TRBD1. In germline, CDR1 is SQVTM, CDR2 ANQGSEA. V lost 5 bases, J lost 1 base, and 3 bases stayed unmatched. This CDR3 spans 13 amino acids. This CDR3 reads CSVSTGGTDTQYF. CDR3 DNA sequence: TGCAGCGTTAGCACAGGGGGCACAGATACGCAGTATTTT.

This clonotype showed up just a few times. The chain has TRBV5-1 and TRBJ2-2; the D is unclear. Trimming cost V 0 bases and J 1 base, with 7 bases left between them. This CDR3 spans 15 amino acids. Germline CDR1 reads SGHRS; CDR2 reads YFSETQ. CDR3 protein: CASSLGQVNTGELFF. CDR3 bases: TGCGCCAGCAGCTTGGGCCAGGTGAACACCGGGGAGCTGTTTTTT.

The rearrangement joins TRBV7-2 to TRBJ1-6; D ambiguous. CDR3 length: 12 residues. Per germline, CDR1 SGHTA and CDR2 FQGNSA. Trimming took 6 bases from V and 9 from J, leaving 9 bases between them. The chain's CDR3 is CASRRMGSPLHF. For the CDR3, the DNA is TGTGCCAGCAGGCGAATGGGTTCACCCCTCCACTTT.

The sample holds a few counts of this clonotype. The chain carries TRBV10-3 and TRBJ1-3, with unresolved D. The CDR3 consists of 13 residues. The germline V gene encodes CDR1 ENHRY and CDR2 SYGVKD. The germline V and J ends were trimmed by 10 bases and 2 bases, with 12 bases remaining between them. The CDR3 DNA is TGTGCCACCCAAGACGTGACTGGAAACACCATATATTTT. It encodes CATQDVTGNTIYF.

This clonotype has just a few counts. This sequence joins TRBV12-3 or TRBV12-4 and TRBJ1-2, with D possibly TRBD1 on 5 matching bases. The germline V and J ends were trimmed by 9 bases and 4 bases, with 18 bases remaining between them. The CDR3 totals 14 residues. CDR3 in DNA: TGTGCCAGTGCTCCCCGAAGGGGTTCCTATGGCTACACCTTC. Translating it yields CASAPRRGSYGYTF.

A few counts support this clonotype. The V call is TRBV7-9, the J call TRBJ1-4; D is undetermined. V dropped 6 bases and J dropped 8 bases, with 13 bases sitting between them. Germline lookup yields CDR1 SEHNR and CDR2 FQNEAQ (reference sequence). The CDR3 extends over 13 amino acids. The CDR3 sequence is CASSFEGGEKLFF. For the CDR3, the DNA is TGTGCCAGCAGTTTTGAGGGTGGGGAAAAACTGTTTTTT.

There are a few counts of this clonotype. This chain joins TRBV5-1 and TRBJ2-5; 8 bases match TRBD1. This CDR3 is built from 13 residues. Trimming took 4 bases from V and 5 from J; bases not matched to a gene: 4. Germline CDR1 SGHRS, CDR2 YFSETQ. Here the CDR3 reads CASSNQGAETQYF. The CDR3, as DNA: TGCGCCAGCAGCAACCAGGGGGCTGAGACCCAGTACTTC.